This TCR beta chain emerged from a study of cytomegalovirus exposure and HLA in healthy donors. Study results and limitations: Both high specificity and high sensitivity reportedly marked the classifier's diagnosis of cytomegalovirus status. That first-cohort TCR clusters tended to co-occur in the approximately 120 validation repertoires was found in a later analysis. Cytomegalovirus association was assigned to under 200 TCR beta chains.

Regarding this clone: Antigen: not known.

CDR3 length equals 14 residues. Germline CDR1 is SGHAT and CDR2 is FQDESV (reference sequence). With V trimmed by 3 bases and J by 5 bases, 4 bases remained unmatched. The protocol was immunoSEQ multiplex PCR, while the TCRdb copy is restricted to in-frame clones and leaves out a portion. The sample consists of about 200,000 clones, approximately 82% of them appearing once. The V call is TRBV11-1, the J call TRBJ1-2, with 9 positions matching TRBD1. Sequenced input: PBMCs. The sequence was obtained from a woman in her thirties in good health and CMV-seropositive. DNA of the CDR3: TGTGCCAGCAGCTTGCGGACAGGGGCGTATGGCTACACCTTC. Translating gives CASSLRTGAYGYTF.